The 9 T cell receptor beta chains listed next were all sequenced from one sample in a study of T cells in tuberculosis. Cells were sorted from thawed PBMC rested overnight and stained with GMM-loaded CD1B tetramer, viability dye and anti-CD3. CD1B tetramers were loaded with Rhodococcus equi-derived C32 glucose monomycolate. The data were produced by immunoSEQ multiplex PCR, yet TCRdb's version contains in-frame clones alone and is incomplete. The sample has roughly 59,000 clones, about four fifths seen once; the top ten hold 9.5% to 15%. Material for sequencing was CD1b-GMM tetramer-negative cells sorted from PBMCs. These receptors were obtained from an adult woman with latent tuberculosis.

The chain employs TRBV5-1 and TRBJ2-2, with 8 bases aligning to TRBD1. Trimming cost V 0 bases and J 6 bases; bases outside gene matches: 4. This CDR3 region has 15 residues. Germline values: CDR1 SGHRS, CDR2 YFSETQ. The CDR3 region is CASSLGQGASGELFF. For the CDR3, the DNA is TGCGCCAGCAGCTTGGGGCAGGGGGCGTCCGGGGAGCTGTTTTTT.

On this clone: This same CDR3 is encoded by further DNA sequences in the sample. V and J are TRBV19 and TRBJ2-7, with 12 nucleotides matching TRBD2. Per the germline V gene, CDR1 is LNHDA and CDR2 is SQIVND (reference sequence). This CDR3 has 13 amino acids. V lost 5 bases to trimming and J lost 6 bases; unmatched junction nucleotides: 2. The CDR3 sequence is CASSPGLAGEQYF. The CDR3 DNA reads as TGTGCCAGTAGTCCGGGACTAGCGGGCGAGCAGTACTTC.

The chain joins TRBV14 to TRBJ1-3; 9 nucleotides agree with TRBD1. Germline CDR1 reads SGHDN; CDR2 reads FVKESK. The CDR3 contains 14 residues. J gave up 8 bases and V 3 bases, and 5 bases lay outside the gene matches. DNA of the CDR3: TGTGCCAGCAGCCAGGGACAGGGCCCTCACACCATATATTTT. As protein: CASSQGQGPHTIYF.

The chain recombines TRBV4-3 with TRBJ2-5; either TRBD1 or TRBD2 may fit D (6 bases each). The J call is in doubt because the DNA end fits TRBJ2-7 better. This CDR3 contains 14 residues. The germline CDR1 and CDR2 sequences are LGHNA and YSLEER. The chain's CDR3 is CASSPGGGGYEQYF. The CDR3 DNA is TGCGCCAGCAGCCCCGGAGGAGGGGGCTACGAGCAGTACTTC.

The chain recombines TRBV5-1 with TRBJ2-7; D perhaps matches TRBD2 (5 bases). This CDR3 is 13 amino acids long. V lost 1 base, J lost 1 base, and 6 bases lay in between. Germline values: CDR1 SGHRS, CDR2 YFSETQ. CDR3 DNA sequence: TGCGCCAGCAGCTTGATAGCGTCCTACGAGCAGTACTTC. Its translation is CASSLIASYEQYF.

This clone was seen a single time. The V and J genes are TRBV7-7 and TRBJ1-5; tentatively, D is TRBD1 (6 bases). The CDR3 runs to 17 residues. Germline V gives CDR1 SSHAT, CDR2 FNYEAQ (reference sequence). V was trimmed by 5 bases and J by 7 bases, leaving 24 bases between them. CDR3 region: CASSRKAVSRGGQPQHF. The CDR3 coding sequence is TGTGCCAGCAGCCGCAAGGCCGTGAGCAGGGGAGGGCAGCCCCAGCATTTT.

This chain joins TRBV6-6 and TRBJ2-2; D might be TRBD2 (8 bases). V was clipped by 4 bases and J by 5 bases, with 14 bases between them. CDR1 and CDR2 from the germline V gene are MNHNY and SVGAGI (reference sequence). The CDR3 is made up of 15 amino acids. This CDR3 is CASSFGRGLTGELFF. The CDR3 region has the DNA TGTGCCAGCAGTTTCGGGAGGGGGCTGACCGGGGAGCTGTTTTTT.

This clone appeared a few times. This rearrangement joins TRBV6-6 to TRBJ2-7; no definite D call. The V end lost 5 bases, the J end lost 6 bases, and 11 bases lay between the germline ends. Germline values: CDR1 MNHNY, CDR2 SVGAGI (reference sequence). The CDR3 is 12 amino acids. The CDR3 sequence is CASSAGRSEQYF. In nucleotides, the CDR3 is TGTGCCAGCAGTGCCGGTCGGAGCGAGCAGTACTTC.

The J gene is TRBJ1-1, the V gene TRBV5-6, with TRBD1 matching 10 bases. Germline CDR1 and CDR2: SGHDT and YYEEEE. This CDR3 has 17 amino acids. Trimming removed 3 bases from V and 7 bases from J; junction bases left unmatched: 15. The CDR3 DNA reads TGTGCCAGCAGCTCCGTCCGGGACAGGGGAAGGAGAGATGAAGCTTTCTTT. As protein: CASSSVRDRGRRDEAFF.